This TCR beta chain was identified in a study of blood T cell repertoires in COVID-19. Study as a whole: Italy, Spain and the United States were the sources of the convalescent and acute COVID-19 samples.

In germline, CDR1 is MNHEY, CDR2 SMNVEV (reference sequence). The length of the CDR3 is 15 residues. Trimming removed 5 bases from V and 5 bases from J; junction bases left unmatched: 10. Original handling: Reference gene primer amplification in the assay estimated nucleated cell counts. Data came from immunoSEQ multiplex PCR; TCRdb stores just in-frame clones and leaves some out. V and J calls and clone size are as listed in that table; D and trimming were resolved from the DNA. The sample consists of about 300,000 clones, around 84% of them appearing once. Recruited during active infection, patients (from Seattle) were subsequently followed longitudinally. This clone occurred a few times.

This TCR was sampled from a human donor with COVID-19, enrolled during active disease. The donor label of this sample is uncertain. Sequenced: peripheral blood. The chain is built from TRBV27 and TRBJ1-2, with TRBD1 matching over 8 bases. This chain's CDR3 is CASSVNRGSGYGYTF. In nucleotides, the CDR3 is TGTGCCAGCAGTGTCAACAGGGGGTCTGGGTATGGCTACACCTTC.